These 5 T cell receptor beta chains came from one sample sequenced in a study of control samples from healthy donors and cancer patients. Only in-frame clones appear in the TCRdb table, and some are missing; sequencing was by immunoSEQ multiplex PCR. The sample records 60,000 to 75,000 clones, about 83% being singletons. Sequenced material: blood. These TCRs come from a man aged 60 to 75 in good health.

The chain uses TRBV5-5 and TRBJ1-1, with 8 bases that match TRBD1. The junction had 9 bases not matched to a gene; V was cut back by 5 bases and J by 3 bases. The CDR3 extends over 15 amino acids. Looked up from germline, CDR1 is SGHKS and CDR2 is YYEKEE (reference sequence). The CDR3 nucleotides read TGTGCCAGCAGACCTACAGGGGGATTGCACACTGAAGCTTTCTTT. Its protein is CASRPTGGLHTEAFF.

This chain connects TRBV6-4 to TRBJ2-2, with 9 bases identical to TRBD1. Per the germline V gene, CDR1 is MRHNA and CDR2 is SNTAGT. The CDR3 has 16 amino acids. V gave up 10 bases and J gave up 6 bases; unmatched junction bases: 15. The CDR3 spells CANPRDREVCAGELFF. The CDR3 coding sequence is TGTGCCAACCCCCGGGACAGGGAGGTTTGTGCCGGGGAGCTGTTTTTT.

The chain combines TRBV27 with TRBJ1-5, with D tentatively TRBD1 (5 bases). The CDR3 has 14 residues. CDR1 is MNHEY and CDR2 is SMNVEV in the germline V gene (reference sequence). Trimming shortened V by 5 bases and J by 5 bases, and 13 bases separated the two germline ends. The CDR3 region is CASSPAGLHQPQHF. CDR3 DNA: TGTGCCAGCAGTCCGGCAGGGCTCCATCAGCCCCAGCATTTT.

In DNA, the CDR3 is TGTGCCAGCAGCTTGGCGGGAGTACTCCAAGAGACCCAGTACTTC. This translates into CASSLAGVLQETQYF. V is TRBV7-3 and J is TRBJ2-5; 7 nucleotides align to TRBD2. The germline V gene encodes CDR1 SGHTA and CDR2 FQGTGA. This CDR3 spans 15 amino acids. Trimming took 3 bases from V and 1 from J; bases not matched to a gene: 5. The whole variable domain, remainder taken from reference TRBV7-3 and TRBJ2-5, is GAGVSQTPSNKVTEKGKYVELRCDPISGHTALYWYRQSLGQGPEFLIYFQGTGAADDSGLPNDRFFAVRPEGSVSTLKIQRTERGDSAVYLCASSLAGVLQETQYFGPGTRLLVL.

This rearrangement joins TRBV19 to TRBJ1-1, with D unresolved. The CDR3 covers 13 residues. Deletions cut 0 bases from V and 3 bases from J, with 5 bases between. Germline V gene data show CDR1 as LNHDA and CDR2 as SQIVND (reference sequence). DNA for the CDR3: TGTGCCAGTAGTATAGATGGTTACACTGAAGCTTTCTTT. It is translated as CASSIDGYTEAFF.